This T cell receptor (beta chain) was recorded in a study of Graves' ophthalmopathy and Graves' hyperthyroidism. This clonotype has ten or more counts. Beta-chain TCR CDR3 regions were amplified from RNA transcripts. A first-round RT-PCR used HTBI primers, followed by a second-round multiplex PCR. Each CDR3 protein is one row after TCRdb ran MiXCR on the multiplex PCR reads. This sample has about 620,000 distinct CDR3 sequences, with about a fifth found just once. The CDR3 contains 15 residues. From germline, CDR1 is GTSNPN and CDR2 SVGIG (reference sequence). Trimming removed 1 base at V and 1 base at J, with 13 bases between.

The chain recombines TRBV30 with TRBJ2-5, with unresolved D. The material sequenced was peripheral blood. This clonotype was sampled from a young woman with stable Graves' hyperthyroidism. Some clones in this sample may be carry-over from other donors' samples. The CDR3 here is CAWSEFGRFQETQYF. CDR3 nucleotides: TGTGCCTGGAGTGAATTTGGGCGATTCCAAGAGACCCAGTACTTC.